The 14 T cell receptor beta chains reported below all come from one sample, sequenced in a study of memory CD4+ T cells and cytomegalovirus serostatus. Single viable CD3+CD4+CD8-CD45RO+ cells were sorted as the memory CD4+ T cells. Profiling relied on immunoSEQ multiplex PCR, and the TCRdb table lists in-frame clones only, not all of them. The table records 56,000 or so clones, 60% to 85% of them present only once. Sequences were obtained from memory CD4+ T cells from blood. The receptors derive from an adult in good health and CMV-seronegative. Some clones in this sample may be carry-over from other donors' samples.

This chain uses TRBV5-1 with TRBJ2-5; TRBD1 aligns across 7 bases. Germline CDR1 reads SGHRS; CDR2 reads YFSETQ. There are 15 residues in the CDR3. The junction had 7 bases not matched to a gene; V was cut back by 2 bases and J by 3 bases. CDR3 protein: CASSLHGQEEETQYF. CDR3 in DNA: TGCGCCAGCAGCTTACACGGACAGGAGGAAGAGACCCAGTACTTC.

The chain is built from TRBV4-1 and TRBJ2-5; D perhaps matches TRBD2 (7 bases). Germline V gene sequence: CDR1 MGHRA, CDR2 YSYEKL. This CDR3 comprises 18 residues. V was trimmed by 2 bases and J by 3 bases, leaving 22 bases between them. The CDR3 reads CASSQKAPMGGLKETQYF. CDR3 DNA: TGCGCCAGCAGCCAAAAGGCCCCGATGGGGGGGCTTAAAGAGACCCAGTACTTC.

The V call is TRBV5-8, the J call TRBJ2-7; 7 positions match TRBD1. Germline CDR1 and CDR2: SGHTS and YDEGEE. The CDR3 has 13 residues. Losses at the gene ends were 4 bases for V and 2 bases for J; bases not matched to a gene: 3. CDR3 loop: CASSLDRAYEQYF. The CDR3 DNA reads as TGTGCCAGCAGCCTAGACAGGGCCTACGAGCAGTACTTC.

A single count supports this clone. The chain is built from TRBV18 and TRBJ2-7, with TRBD1 identical over 8 bases. CDR1 and CDR2 from the germline V gene are KGHSH and LQKENI. V lost 3 bases and J lost 1; bases outside the gene matches: 5. The CDR3 spans 15 residues. For the CDR3, the DNA is TGTGCCAGCTCACCCGGACAGGGTCCTTCCTACGAGCAGTACTTC. It encodes CASSPGQGPSYEQYF.

V gene TRBV4-1 combines with J gene TRBJ1-5; 12 bases line up with TRBD1. CDR1 is MGHRA, CDR2 YSYEKL, per germline. This CDR3 region has 17 residues. The J segment lost 0 bases and the V segment lost 1 base, leaving 1 base of the junction unmatched. The CDR3 reads CASSQGDRGPSNQPQHF. The CDR3 DNA follows: TGCGCCAGCAGCCAAGGGGACAGGGGGCCTAGCAATCAGCCCCAGCATTTT.

The chain couples TRBV28 to TRBJ1-6; 12 bases are shared with TRBD1. V was pared by 2 bases and J by 9 bases, with 5 bases of the junction left unmatched. The CDR3 consists of 16 residues. The germline gives CDR1 MDHEN, CDR2 SYDVKM. DNA of the CDR3: TGTGCCAGCAGTTTAGGCGGGACAGGGGGCAGTTCACCCCTCCACTTT. This encodes CASSLGGTGGSSPLHF. Full variable domain (outside the CDR3, taken from reference TRBV28 and TRBJ1-6): DVKVTQSSRYLVKRTGEKVFLECVQDMDHENMFWYRQDPGLGLRLIYFSYDVKMKEKGDIPEGYSVSREKKERFSLILESASTNQTSMYLCASSLGGTGGSSPLHFGNGTRLTVT.

The chain couples TRBV11-2 to TRBJ2-5; D gene ambiguous. Germline V gene sequence: CDR1 SGHAT, CDR2 FQNNGV. CDR3 size: 18 residues. The V gene lost 1 base and the J gene lost 2 bases, with 20 bases spanning the gap. The DNA for the CDR3 is TGTGCCAGCAGCTTAGGGGTTCTGGTAGGTGGCCCTCAAGAGACCCAGTACTTC. This codes for CASSLGVLVGGPQETQYF.

Only one count was recorded for this clone. This chain connects TRBV18 to TRBJ2-7; TRBD1 or TRBD2 may be the D gene (5 bases each). Trimming cost V 5 bases and J 3 bases, with 17 bases left between them. The CDR3 consists of 15 residues. CDR1 and CDR2 (germline): KGHSH, LQKENI. CDR3 in amino acids: CASSAPGTPDYEQYF. The CDR3 DNA follows: TGTGCCAGCTCAGCCCCCGGGACCCCCGACTACGAGCAGTACTTC.

The chain couples TRBV9 to TRBJ2-3; possibly TRBD1 or TRBD2 for D (6 bases each). Germline V gene data show CDR1 as SGDLS and CDR2 as YYNGEE. The V gene lost 6 bases and the J gene lost 1 base, with 15 bases spanning the gap. The CDR3 is made up of 15 amino acids. The CDR3 region is CASNFGGRGTDTQYF. In DNA form, the CDR3 reads TGTGCCAGCAATTTCGGGGGCCGGGGCACAGATACGCAGTATTTT. Complete variable domain (other parts from reference TRBV9 and TRBJ2-3): DSGVTQTPKHLITATGQRVTLRCSPRSGDLSVYWYQQSLDQGLQFLIQYYNGEERAKGNILERFSAQQFPDLHSELNLSSLELGDSALYFCASNFGGRGTDTQYFGPGTRLTVL.

The CDR3 here is CASSQGVSTNEKLFF. CDR3 nucleotide sequence: TGCGCCAGCAGCCAAGGGGTTTCTACTAATGAAAAACTGTTTTTT. The chain combines TRBV4-3 with TRBJ1-4; no clear D. The CDR3 runs to 15 residues. CDR1 LGHNA and CDR2 YSLEER come from the germline V gene. Between the trimmed V and J ends, which lost 1 base and 2 bases, there was a span of 8 bases.

On this clone: Germline and junction disagree at one end, which may indicate a read error. This rearrangement joins TRBV5-1 to TRBJ2-3; 11 nucleotides align to TRBD2. The CDR3 loop spans 16 amino acids. CDR1 and CDR2 (germline): SGHRS, YFSETQ. The CDR3 loop reads CTSRKELAGVTDTQYF. Written as DNA, the CDR3 is TGCACCAGTCGGAAGGAACTAGCGGGAGTGACAGATACGCAGTATTTT.

The chain couples TRBV28 to TRBJ2-5; TRBD2 might be the D (5 bases). The CDR3 length is 13 residues. Trimming removed 5 bases from V and 8 bases from J, with 15 bases in between. Germline CDR1 is MDHEN and CDR2 is SYDVKM. This CDR3 reads CASSPMSRETQYF. As DNA, the CDR3 is TGTGCCAGCAGTCCAATGAGCCGGGAAACCCAGTACTTC. Looking up the rest from reference TRBV28 and TRBJ2-5 gives the full variable domain: DVKVTQSSRYLVKRTGEKVFLECVQDMDHENMFWYRQDPGLGLRLIYFSYDVKMKEKGDIPEGYSVSREKKERFSLILESASTNQTSMYLCASSPMSRETQYFGPGTRLLVL.

The chain has TRBV4-3 and TRBJ2-2, with D hard to call. Germline V gives CDR1 LGHNA, CDR2 YSLEER. The V end was cut by 5 bases, the J end by 3 bases, with 13 bases between. This CDR3 has 15 amino acids. CDR3 nucleotides: TGCGCCAGCAGCACACACCCTCTGGACACCGGGGAGCTGTTTTTT. This translates into CASSTHPLDTGELFF.

The gene calls are TRBV5-6 and TRBJ1-5; D not certain. The CDR3 sequence is 15 residues long. From germline, CDR1 is SGHDT and CDR2 YYEEEE. The ends were cut back, 4 bases at V and 0 bases at J, with 11 bases in the middle. This CDR3 is CASSQEGYSNQPQHF. CDR3 nucleotide sequence: TGTGCCAGCAGCCAGGAGGGTTATAGCAATCAGCCCCAGCATTTT.